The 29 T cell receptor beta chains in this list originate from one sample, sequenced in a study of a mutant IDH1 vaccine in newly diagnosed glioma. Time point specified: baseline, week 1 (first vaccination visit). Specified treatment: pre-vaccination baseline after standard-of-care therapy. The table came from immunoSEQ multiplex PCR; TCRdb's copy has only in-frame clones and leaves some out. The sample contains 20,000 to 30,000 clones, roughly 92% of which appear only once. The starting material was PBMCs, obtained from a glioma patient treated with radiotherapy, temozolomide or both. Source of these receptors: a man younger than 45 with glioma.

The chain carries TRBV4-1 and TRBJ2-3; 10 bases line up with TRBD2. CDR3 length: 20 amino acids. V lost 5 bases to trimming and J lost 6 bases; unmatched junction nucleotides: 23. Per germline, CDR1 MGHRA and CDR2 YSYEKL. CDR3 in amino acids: CASSRAGQGGLAAPLDTQYF. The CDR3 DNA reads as TGCGCCAGCAGCAGGGCCGGCCAGGGCGGACTAGCGGCCCCCCTTGATACGCAGTATTTT.

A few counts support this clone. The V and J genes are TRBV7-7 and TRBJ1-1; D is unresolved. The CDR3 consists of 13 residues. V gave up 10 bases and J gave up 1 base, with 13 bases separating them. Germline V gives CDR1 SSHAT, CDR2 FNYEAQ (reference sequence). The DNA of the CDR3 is TGTGCCAACATTACCCCAGGGAACACTGAAGCTTTCTTT. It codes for CANITPGNTEAFF. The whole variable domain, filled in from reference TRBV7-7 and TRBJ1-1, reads GAGVSQSPRYKVTKRGQDVTLRCDPISSHATLYWYQQALGQGPEFLTYFNYEAQPDKSGLPSDRFSAERPEGSISTLTIQRTEQRDSAMYRCANITPGNTEAFFGQGTRLTVV.

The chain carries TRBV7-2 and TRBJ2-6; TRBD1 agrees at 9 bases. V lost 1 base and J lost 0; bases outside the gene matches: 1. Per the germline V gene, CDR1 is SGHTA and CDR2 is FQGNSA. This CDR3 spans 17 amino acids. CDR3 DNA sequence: TGTGCCAGCAGCTTAGAGGGACAGGGCTCTGGGGCCAACGTCCTGACTTTC. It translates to CASSLEGQGSGANVLTF. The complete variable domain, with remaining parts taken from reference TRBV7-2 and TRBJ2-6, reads GAGVSQSPSNKVTEKGKDVELRCDPISGHTALYWYRQSLGQGLEFLIYFQGNSAPDKSGLPSDRFSAERTGGSVSTLTIQRTQQEDSAVYLCASSLEGQGSGANVLTFGAGSRLTVL.

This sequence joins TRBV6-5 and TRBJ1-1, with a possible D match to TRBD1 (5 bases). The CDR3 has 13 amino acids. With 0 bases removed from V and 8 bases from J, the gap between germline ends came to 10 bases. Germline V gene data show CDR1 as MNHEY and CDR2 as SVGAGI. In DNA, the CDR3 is TGTGCCAGCAGTTACTCCGGAGAGGGGGAAGCTTTCTTT. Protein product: CASSYSGEGEAFF.

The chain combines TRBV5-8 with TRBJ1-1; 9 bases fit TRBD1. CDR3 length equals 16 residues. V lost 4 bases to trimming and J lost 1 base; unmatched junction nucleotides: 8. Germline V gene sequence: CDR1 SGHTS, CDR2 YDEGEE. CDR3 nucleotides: TGTGCCAGCAGCAATGGACAGGGGATCGGGAACACTGAAGCTTTCTTT. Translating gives CASSNGQGIGNTEAFF.

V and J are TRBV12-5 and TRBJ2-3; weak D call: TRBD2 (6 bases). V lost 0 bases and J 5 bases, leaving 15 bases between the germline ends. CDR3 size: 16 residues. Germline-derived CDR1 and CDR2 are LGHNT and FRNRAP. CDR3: CASGLVLGREEDTQYF. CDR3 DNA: TGTGCTAGTGGTTTGGTACTCGGCAGGGAGGAAGATACGCAGTATTTT.

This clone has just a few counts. DNA of the CDR3: TGTGCCAGTAGTCAGGGGGTGATGACTGAAGCTTTCTTT. Residues: CASSQGVMTEAFF. The chain is built from TRBV19 and TRBJ1-1, with 7 bases matching TRBD1. V dropped 5 bases and J dropped 5; count of bases not matched to a gene: 5. There are 13 residues in the CDR3. From germline, CDR1 is LNHDA and CDR2 SQIVND (reference sequence).

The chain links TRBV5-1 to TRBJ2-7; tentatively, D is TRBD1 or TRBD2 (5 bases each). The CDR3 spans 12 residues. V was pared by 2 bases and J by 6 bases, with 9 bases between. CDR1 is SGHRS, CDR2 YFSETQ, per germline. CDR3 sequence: CASSLGDPEQYF. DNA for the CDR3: TGCGCCAGCAGCTTAGGGGACCCCGAGCAGTACTTC.

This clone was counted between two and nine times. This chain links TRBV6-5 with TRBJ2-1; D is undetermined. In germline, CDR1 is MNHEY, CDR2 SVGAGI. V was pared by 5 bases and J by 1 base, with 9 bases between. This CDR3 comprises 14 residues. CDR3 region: CASSRMASYNEQFF. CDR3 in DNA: TGTGCCAGCAGTCGCATGGCGTCCTACAATGAGCAGTTCTTC.

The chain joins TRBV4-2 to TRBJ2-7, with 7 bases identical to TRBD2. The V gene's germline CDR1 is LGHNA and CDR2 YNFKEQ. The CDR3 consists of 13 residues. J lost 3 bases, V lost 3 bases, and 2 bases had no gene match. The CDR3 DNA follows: TGTGCCAGCAGCCAGGCTAGCGGCTACGAGCAGTACTTC. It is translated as CASSQASGYEQYF.

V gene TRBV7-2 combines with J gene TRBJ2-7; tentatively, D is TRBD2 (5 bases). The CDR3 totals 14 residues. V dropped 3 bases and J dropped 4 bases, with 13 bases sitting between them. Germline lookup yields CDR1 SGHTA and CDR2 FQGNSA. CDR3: CASSFADGGYEQYF. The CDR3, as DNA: TGTGCCAGCAGCTTCGCTGACGGAGGATACGAGCAGTACTTC. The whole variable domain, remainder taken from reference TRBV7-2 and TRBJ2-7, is GAGVSQSPSNKVTEKGKDVELRCDPISGHTALYWYRQSLGQGLEFLIYFQGNSAPDKSGLPSDRFSAERTGGSVSTLTIQRTQQEDSAVYLCASSFADGGYEQYFGPGTRLTVT.

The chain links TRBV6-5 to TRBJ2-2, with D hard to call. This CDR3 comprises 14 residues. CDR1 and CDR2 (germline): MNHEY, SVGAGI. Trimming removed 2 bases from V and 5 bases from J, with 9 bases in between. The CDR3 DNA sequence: TGTGCCAGCAGTTACGCTTTGCGGACCGGGGAGCTGTTTTTT. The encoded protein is CASSYALRTGELFF.

The CDR3 nucleotides read TGTGCCACCAAGGCGGTTGGTGGAGCTAACTATGGCTACACCTTC. It is translated as CATKAVGGANYGYTF. This rearrangement joins TRBV2 to TRBJ1-2; D uncertain. CDR1 is SNHLY, CDR2 FYNNEI, per germline. Deletions cut 10 bases from V and 0 bases from J, with 18 bases between. The length of the CDR3 is 15 residues.

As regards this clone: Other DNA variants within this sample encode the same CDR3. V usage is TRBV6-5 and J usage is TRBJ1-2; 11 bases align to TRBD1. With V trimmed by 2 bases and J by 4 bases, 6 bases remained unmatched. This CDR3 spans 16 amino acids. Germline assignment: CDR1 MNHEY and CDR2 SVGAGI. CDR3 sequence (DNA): TGTGCCAGCAGTTACATTAGGACAGGGGGCTCCTATGGCTACACCTTC. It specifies CASSYIRTGGSYGYTF.

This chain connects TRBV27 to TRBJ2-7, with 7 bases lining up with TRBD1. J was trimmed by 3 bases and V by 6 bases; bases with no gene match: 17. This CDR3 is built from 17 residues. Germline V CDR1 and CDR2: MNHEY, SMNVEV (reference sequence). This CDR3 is CASSPPDRAQILYEQYF. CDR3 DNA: TGTGCCAGCAGCCCTCCAGACAGGGCCCAAATCCTCTACGAGCAGTACTTC.

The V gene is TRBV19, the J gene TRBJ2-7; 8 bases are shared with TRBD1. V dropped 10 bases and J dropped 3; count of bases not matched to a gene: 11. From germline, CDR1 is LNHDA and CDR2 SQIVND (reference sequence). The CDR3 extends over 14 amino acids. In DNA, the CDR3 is TGTGCCACCGCCCCGGACAGGGATAACTACGAGCAGTACTTC. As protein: CATAPDRDNYEQYF.

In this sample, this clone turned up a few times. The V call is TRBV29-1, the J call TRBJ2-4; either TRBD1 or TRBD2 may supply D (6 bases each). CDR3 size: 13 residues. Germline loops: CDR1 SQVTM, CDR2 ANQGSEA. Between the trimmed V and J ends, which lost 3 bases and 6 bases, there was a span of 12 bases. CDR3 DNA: TGCAGCGTTGAGTGGGGGGCCCCAAACATTCAGTACTTC. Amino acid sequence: CSVEWGAPNIQYF. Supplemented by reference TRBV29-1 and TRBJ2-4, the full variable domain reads SAVISQKPSRDICQRGTSLTIQCQVDSQVTMMFWYRQQPGQSLTLIATANQGSEATYESGFVIDKFPISRPNLTFSTLTVSNMSPEDSSIYLCSVEWGAPNIQYFGAGTRLSVL.

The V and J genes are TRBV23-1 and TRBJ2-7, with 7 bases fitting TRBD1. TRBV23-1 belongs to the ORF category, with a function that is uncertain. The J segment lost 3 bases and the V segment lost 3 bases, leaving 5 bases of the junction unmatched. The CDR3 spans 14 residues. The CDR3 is CASSQSGTVYEQYF. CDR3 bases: TGCGCCAGCAGTCAGTCTGGGACAGTCTACGAGCAGTACTTC.

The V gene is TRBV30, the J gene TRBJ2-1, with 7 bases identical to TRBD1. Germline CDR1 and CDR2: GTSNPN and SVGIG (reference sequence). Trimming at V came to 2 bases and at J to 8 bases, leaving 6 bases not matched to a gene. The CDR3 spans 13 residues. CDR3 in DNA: TGTGCCTGGAGTCCCCAGGGGGTAGATGAGCAGTTCTTC. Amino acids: CAWSPQGVDEQFF.

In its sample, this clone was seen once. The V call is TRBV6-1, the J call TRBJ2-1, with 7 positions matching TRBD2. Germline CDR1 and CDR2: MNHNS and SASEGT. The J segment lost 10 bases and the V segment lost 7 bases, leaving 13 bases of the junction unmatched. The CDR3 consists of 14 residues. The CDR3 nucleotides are TGTGCCAGCAAAGGGCTAGCGGCCGGAGGGGAGCAGTTCTTC. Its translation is CASKGLAAGGEQFF.

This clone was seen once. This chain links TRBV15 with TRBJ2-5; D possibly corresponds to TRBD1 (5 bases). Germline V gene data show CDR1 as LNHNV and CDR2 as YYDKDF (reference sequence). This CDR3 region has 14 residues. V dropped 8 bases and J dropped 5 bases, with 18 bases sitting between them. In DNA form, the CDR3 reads TGTGCCACCCAGGGCCGGAAGTCCAGGGAGACCCAGTACTTC. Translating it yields CATQGRKSRETQYF.

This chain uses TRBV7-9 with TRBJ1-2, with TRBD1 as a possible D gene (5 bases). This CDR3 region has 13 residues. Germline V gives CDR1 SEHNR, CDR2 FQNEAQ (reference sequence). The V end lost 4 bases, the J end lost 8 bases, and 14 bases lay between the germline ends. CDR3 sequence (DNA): TGTGCCAGCAGCTCGGGACCCCGGTCCGGCTACACCTTC. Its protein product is CASSSGPRSGYTF.

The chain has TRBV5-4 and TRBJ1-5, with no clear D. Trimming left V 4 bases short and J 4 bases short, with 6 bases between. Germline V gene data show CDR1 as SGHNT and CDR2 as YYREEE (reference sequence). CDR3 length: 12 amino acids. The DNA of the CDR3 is TGTGCCAGCAGCCTTAATAATCAGCCCCAGCATTTT. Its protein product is CASSLNNQPQHF.

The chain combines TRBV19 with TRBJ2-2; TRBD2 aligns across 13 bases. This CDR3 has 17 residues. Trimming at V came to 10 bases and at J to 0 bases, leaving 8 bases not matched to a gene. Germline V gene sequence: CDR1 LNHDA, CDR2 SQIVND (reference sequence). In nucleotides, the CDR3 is TGTGCCACGGGAATCGGACTAGCGGGGGCGAACACCGGGGAGCTGTTTTTT. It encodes CATGIGLAGANTGELFF.

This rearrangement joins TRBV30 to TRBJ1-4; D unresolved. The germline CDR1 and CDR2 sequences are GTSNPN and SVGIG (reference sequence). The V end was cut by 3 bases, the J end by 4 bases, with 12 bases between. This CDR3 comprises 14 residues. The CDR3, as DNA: TGTGCCTGGAGAAGGCTACAGTTTAATGAAAAACTGTTTTTT. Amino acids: CAWRRLQFNEKLFF.

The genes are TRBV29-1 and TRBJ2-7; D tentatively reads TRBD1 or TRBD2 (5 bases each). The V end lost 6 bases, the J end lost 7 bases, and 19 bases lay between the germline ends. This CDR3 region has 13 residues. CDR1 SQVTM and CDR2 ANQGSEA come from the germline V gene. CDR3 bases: TGCAGCGTGACCGCCGGGACCCTGGGGGAGCAGTACTTC. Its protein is CSVTAGTLGEQYF.

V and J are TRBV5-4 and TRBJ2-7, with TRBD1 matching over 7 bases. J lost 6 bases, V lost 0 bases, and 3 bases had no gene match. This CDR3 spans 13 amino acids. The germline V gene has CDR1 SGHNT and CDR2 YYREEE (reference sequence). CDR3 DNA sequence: TGTGCCAGCAGCTTGGGACAGGGTCGCGAGCAGTACTTC. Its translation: CASSLGQGREQYF.

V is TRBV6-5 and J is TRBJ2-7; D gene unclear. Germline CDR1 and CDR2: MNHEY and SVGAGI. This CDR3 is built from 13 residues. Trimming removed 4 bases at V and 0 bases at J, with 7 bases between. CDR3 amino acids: CASSLQASYEQYF. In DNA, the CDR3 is TGTGCCAGCAGTTTGCAGGCCTCCTACGAGCAGTACTTC.

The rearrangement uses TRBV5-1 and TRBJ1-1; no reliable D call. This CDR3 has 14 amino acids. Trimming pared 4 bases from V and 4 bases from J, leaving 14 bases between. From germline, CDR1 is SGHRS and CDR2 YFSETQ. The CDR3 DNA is TGCGCCAGCAGCCGTGGAGAGGGCAGCACTGAAGCTTTCTTT. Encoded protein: CASSRGEGSTEAFF.